This TCR beta chain derives from a study of T cells in Graves' hyperthyroidism and ophthalmopathy. Study-wide findings and caveats: Onset of ophthalmopathy came a median about 6.5 months after the model predicted it. Most clonotypes expanded in the thyroid (above 0.001) were also present in blood. A model using 13 V-J features told ophthalmopathy apart from stable hyperthyroidism.

Trimming pared 2 bases from V and 1 base from J, leaving 10 bases between. Germline CDR1 reads SGHRS; CDR2 reads YFSETQ. The CDR3 length is 14 residues. This clonotype was recorded at least ten times. What it binds is unknown. Researchers took RNA transcripts and amplified the TCR beta CDR3 regions from them. RT-PCR in the first round (using the HTBI primer set) targeted the TCR CDR3. MiXCR, applied by TCRdb to the multiplex PCR reads, yields one record per CDR3 protein. This table holds roughly 500,000 distinct CDR3 sequences, 40% to 50% found once. Sequenced input: peripheral blood or thyroid tissue (not recorded which). The chain has TRBV5-1 and TRBJ2-7, with D perhaps TRBD2 (5 bases). This receptor was taken from an adult woman with Graves' disease, either hyperthyroidism or ophthalmopathy (not recorded which). As DNA, the CDR3 is TGCGCCAGCAGCTTTGAGGGTGGGTCCTACGAGCAGTACTTC. Translated: CASSFEGGSYEQYF.